One and the same sample provided the 26 T cell receptor beta chains below, sequenced in a study of cytomegalovirus exposure and HLA in healthy donors. The study ran its PCR with 60 Vbeta and 13 Jbeta primers. The repertoire was sequenced with immunoSEQ multiplex PCR; TCRdb's copy has only in-frame clones and lacks some. The sample has 200,000 or so clones, 82% seen once. Sequencing was done on a sample of PBMCs. The receptor set was obtained from a boy younger than 10 in good health and CMV-seronegative.

This chain connects TRBV6-6 to TRBJ1-3, with 8 positions matching TRBD1. This CDR3 comprises 16 residues. Germline V gene sequence: CDR1 MNHNY, CDR2 SVGAGI (reference sequence). V trimming: 5 bases; J trimming: 3 bases; junction bases outside the gene matches: 9. CDR3 bases: TGTGCCAGCAGTCGCACCCAGGGGGCGGATGGAAACACCATATATTTT. Translation gives CASSRTQGADGNTIYF.

The chain is built from TRBV10-3 and TRBJ2-3; D not certain. Trimming removed 8 bases from V and 2 bases from J, with 8 bases in between. Looked up from germline, CDR1 is ENHRY and CDR2 is SYGVKD. CDR3 length equals 12 residues. CDR3 bases: TGTGCCATCGGCGGCATCACAGATACGCAGTATTTT. Translated, it gives CAIGGITDTQYF.

In its sample, this clone was seen a few times. The rearrangement links TRBV5-1 to TRBJ1-1; tentatively, D is TRBD1 (6 bases). Germline loops: CDR1 SGHRS, CDR2 YFSETQ. This CDR3 contains 14 residues. Trimming took off 2 bases at V and 6 bases at J, with 14 bases between the two ends. The chain's CDR3 is CASSFTTGDAEAFF. CDR3 bases: TGCGCCAGCAGCTTTACGACAGGAGATGCTGAAGCTTTCTTT.

The rearrangement uses TRBV27 and TRBJ1-4; D unclear. The CDR3 runs 14 residues. V lost 6 bases, J lost 0 bases, and 8 bases lay in between. CDR1 is MNHEY, CDR2 SMNVEV, per germline (reference sequence). As DNA, the CDR3 is TGTGCCAGCAGCCGAGCGGCAACTAATGAAAAACTGTTTTTT. Translating it yields CASSRAATNEKLFF.

J is TRBJ2-3 and V is TRBV25-1, with D possibly being TRBD2 (5 bases). The CDR3 consists of 14 residues. Trimming stripped 7 bases from V and 3 bases from J, with 14 bases between. Germline CDR1 reads MGHDK; CDR2 reads SYGVNS. The CDR3 bases are TGTGCCAGCACCGACGGCTGGGAGACAGATACGCAGTATTTT. It is translated as CASTDGWETDTQYF.

This chain links TRBV12-5 with TRBJ2-1; D gene unclear. V shed 3 bases and J shed 8 bases, with 5 bases lying between them. Germline CDR1 reads LGHNT; CDR2 reads FRNRAP. The CDR3 length is 11 residues. The CDR3: CASGFGDEQFF. The DNA for the CDR3 is TGTGCTAGTGGTTTCGGTGATGAGCAGTTCTTC.

The gene calls are TRBV10-1 and TRBJ1-5; D remains ambiguous. The CDR3 is 11 residues long. The V gene's germline CDR1 is WNHNN and CDR2 SYGVQD (reference sequence). Trimming left V 7 bases short and J 7 bases short, with 8 bases between. The CDR3 reads CASKREQPQHF. The DNA for the CDR3 is TGCGCCAGCAAAAGAGAGCAGCCCCAGCATTTT.

This clone is a singleton in its sample. CDR3 DNA: TGTGCCAGCAGCTTAGCTGGGCCAGCAGAAGCTTTCTTT. Protein sequence: CASSLAGPAEAFF. This sequence joins TRBV7-2 and TRBJ1-1, with D unclear. The CDR3 contains 13 residues. Germline values: CDR1 SGHTA, CDR2 FQGNSA. Trimming cost V 0 bases and J 8 bases, with 10 bases left between them.

The chain has TRBV9 and TRBJ1-2; possibly TRBD1 for D (6 bases). Germline lookup yields CDR1 SGDLS and CDR2 YYNGEE. The CDR3 contains 13 residues. Trimming pared 2 bases from V and 5 bases from J, leaving 10 bases between. The CDR3 region is CASSVGTPYGYTF. CDR3 DNA: TGTGCCAGCAGCGTCGGGACACCATATGGCTACACCTTC. The whole variable domain, filled in from reference TRBV9 and TRBJ1-2, reads DSGVTQTPKHLITATGQRVTLRCSPRSGDLSVYWYQQSLDQGLQFLIQYYNGEERAKGNILERFSAQQFPDLHSELNLSSLELGDSALYFCASSVGTPYGYTFGSGTRLTVV.

The J gene is TRBJ1-3, the V gene TRBV30; D is unclear. The CDR3 is made up of 14 amino acids. Germline CDR1 and CDR2: GTSNPN and SVGIG (reference sequence). The CDR3 DNA reads as TGTGCTTGTTTTCCACTACGCTCTGGAAACACCATATATTTT. Translated: CACFPLRSGNTIYF.

The V call is TRBV7-2, the J call TRBJ2-1; 8 nucleotides match TRBD2. Trimming cost V 1 base and J 11 bases; bases outside gene matches: 1. This CDR3 spans 12 amino acids. Germline CDR1 SGHTA, CDR2 FQGNSA. CDR3 in amino acids: CASSLDSGKQFF. The CDR3 bases are TGTGCCAGCAGCTTAGATAGCGGGAAGCAGTTCTTC.

The rearrangement uses TRBV27 and TRBJ2-1; no firm D call. CDR3 length equals 14 residues. Germline loops: CDR1 MNHEY, CDR2 SMNVEV (reference sequence). V lost 2 bases to trimming and J lost 6 bases, with 11 bases between them. CDR3 sequence reads: CASSLALYGNEQFF. The DNA for the CDR3 is TGTGCCAGCAGTTTAGCTCTGTACGGCAATGAGCAGTTCTTC.

The V call is TRBV6-5, the J call TRBJ1-1; D unclear. Germline values: CDR1 MNHEY, CDR2 SVGAGI. The V end was cut by 2 bases, the J end by 8 bases, with 15 bases between. CDR3 length equals 14 residues. In DNA form, the CDR3 reads TGTGCCAGCAGTTACCCCGGGATTCGAGGGGAAGCTTTCTTT. Translated: CASSYPGIRGEAFF.

A remark on this clone: Other DNA sequences in the same sample also yield this CDR3. This chain links TRBV5-6 with TRBJ2-2; 10 nucleotides match TRBD1. Germline values: CDR1 SGHDT, CDR2 YYEEEE. V trimming: 2 bases; J trimming: 5 bases; junction bases outside the gene matches: 3. The CDR3 runs 15 residues. CDR3 in DNA: TGTGCCAGCAGCTTCGGGACAGGGGTGACCGGGGAGCTGTTTTTT. Translation gives CASSFGTGVTGELFF.

The rearrangement joins TRBV5-1 to TRBJ1-1, with a tentative D call TRBD1 (6 bases). Germline V lookup: CDR1 SGHRS, CDR2 YFSETQ. The CDR3 runs 15 residues. Trimming removed 4 bases from V and 0 bases from J, with 13 bases in between. CDR3 region: CASSPGGRLNTEAFF. The CDR3 nucleotides read TGCGCCAGCAGCCCGGGGGGCAGATTGAACACTGAAGCTTTCTTT.

This clone was observed a handful of times. V usage is TRBV4-1 and J usage is TRBJ2-3; D call uncertain. CDR3 length: 14 residues. Per germline, CDR1 MGHRA and CDR2 YSYEKL. The V end lost 1 base, the J end lost 0 bases, and 5 bases lay between the germline ends. The CDR3 DNA is TGCGCCAGCAGCCAAGCGACAAGCACAGATACGCAGTATTTT. This encodes CASSQATSTDTQYF.

The rearrangement joins TRBV30 to TRBJ2-5; 9 bases are shared with TRBD2. Losses at the gene ends were 0 bases for V and 4 bases for J; bases not matched to a gene: 9. The germline V gene has CDR1 GTSNPN and CDR2 SVGIG (reference sequence). CDR3 length: 16 amino acids. CDR3 DNA sequence: TGTGCCTGGAGTGTACGCGGGAGGGATGGGGGAGAGACCCAGTACTTC. Amino acid sequence: CAWSVRGRDGGETQYF.

J is TRBJ2-3 and V is TRBV5-1; TRBD2 agrees at 14 bases. Germline V CDR1 and CDR2: SGHRS, YFSETQ. This CDR3 is built from 17 residues. V trimming: 4 bases; J trimming: 0 bases; junction bases outside the gene matches: 4. CDR3 sequence (DNA): TGCGCCAGCAGCCTGACTAGCGGGGGGGCTAGCACAGATACGCAGTATTTT. Its translation: CASSLTSGGASTDTQYF.

This clone was recorded once. The chain is built from TRBV18 and TRBJ1-2, with D hard to call. Trimming left V 2 bases short and J 2 bases short, with 12 bases between. The CDR3 has 15 amino acids. Germline V lookup: CDR1 KGHSH, CDR2 LQKENI. The CDR3 coding sequence is TGTGCCAGCTCACCAGGGTCACAGCCCAACTATGGCTACACCTTC. Translated: CASSPGSQPNYGYTF.

V usage is TRBV19 and J usage is TRBJ1-2; 8 bases agree with TRBD1. In germline, CDR1 is LNHDA, CDR2 SQIVND (reference sequence). The CDR3 runs to 13 residues. V trimming: 6 bases; J trimming: 4 bases; junction bases outside the gene matches: 4. The CDR3 DNA reads TGTGCCAGTAGCGGACAGGGCAGCTATGGCTACACCTTC. This gives the protein CASSGQGSYGYTF.

The chain is built from TRBV27 and TRBJ1-5, with a possible D match to TRBD1 (6 bases). V lost 2 bases to trimming and J lost 5 bases, with 16 bases between them. The germline V gene has CDR1 MNHEY and CDR2 SMNVEV (reference sequence). The CDR3 sequence is 16 residues long. DNA of the CDR3: TGTGCCAGCAGTTTAGGGGGGGGGCGCCGGGATCAGCCCCAGCATTTT. Translating it yields CASSLGGGRRDQPQHF.

The chain couples TRBV6-6 to TRBJ1-4; D may be TRBD1 (5 bases). Trimming stripped 0 bases from V and 8 bases from J, with 16 bases between. The CDR3 spans 16 residues. From germline, CDR1 is MNHNY and CDR2 SVGAGI (reference sequence). The CDR3 region is CASSYSRGGVGEKLFF. CDR3 nucleotide sequence: TGTGCCAGCAGTTACTCAAGGGGCGGGGTGGGCGAAAAACTGTTTTTT.

The chain joins TRBV11-1 to TRBJ1-6; possibly TRBD1 for D (6 bases). Trimming took off 5 bases at V and 7 bases at J, with 12 bases between the two ends. The CDR3 spans 14 residues. Germline CDR1 is SGHAT and CDR2 is FQDESV (reference sequence). CDR3 sequence reads: CASSAGASNSPLHF. CDR3 nucleotide sequence: TGTGCCAGCAGCGCAGGGGCATCGAATTCACCCCTCCACTTT.

CDR3 protein: CASGRGLSFYGYTF. For the CDR3, the DNA is TGTGCCAGCGGCAGGGGCCTATCGTTCTATGGCTACACCTTC. This rearrangement joins TRBV6-5 to TRBJ1-2; D is perhaps TRBD1 (6 bases). CDR3 length: 14 amino acids. V dropped 8 bases and J dropped 4 bases, with 17 bases sitting between them. Germline V gene data show CDR1 as MNHEY and CDR2 as SVGAGI.

The chain recombines TRBV4-3 with TRBJ2-5; D uncertain. The DNA end lines up better with TRBJ2-7; the J call may be wrong. The germline CDR1 and CDR2 sequences are LGHNA and YSLEER. This CDR3 has 13 amino acids. The DNA of the CDR3 is TGCGCCAGCAGCCAAGAGGCAGGCTACGAGCAGTACTTC. This sequence encodes CASSQEAGYEQYF.

This chain uses TRBV4-1 with TRBJ1-2; a weak D match, TRBD1 (5 bases). CDR3 length equals 15 residues. Between the trimmed V and J ends, which lost 0 bases and 4 bases, there was a span of 12 bases. Per germline, CDR1 MGHRA and CDR2 YSYEKL. The CDR3: CASSQEPGRGYGYTF. In DNA, the CDR3 is TGCGCCAGCAGCCAAGAGCCGGGGAGGGGCTATGGCTACACCTTC.